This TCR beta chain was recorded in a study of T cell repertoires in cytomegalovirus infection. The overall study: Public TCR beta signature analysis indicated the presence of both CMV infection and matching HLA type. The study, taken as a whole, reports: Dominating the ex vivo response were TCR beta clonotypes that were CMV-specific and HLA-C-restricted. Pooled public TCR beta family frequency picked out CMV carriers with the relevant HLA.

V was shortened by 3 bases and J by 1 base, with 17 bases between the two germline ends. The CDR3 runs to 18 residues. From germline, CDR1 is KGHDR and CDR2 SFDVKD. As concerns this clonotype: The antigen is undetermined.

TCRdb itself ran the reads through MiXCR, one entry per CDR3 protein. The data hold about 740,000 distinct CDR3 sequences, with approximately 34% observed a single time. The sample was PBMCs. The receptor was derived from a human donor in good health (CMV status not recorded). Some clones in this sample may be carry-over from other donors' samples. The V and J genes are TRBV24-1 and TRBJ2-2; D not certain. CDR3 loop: CATSDLPGKKQNTGELFF. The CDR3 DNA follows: TGTGCCACCAGTGATCTGCCTGGAAAGAAACAGAACACCGGGGAGCTGTTTTTT.